These T cell receptor beta chains were read from a single sample in a study of cytomegalovirus exposure and HLA in healthy donors. Sequencing used immunoSEQ multiplex PCR; TCRdb keeps in-frame clones, though not all of them. The data hold about 140,000 clones, with around 73% observed a single time. The specimen was PBMCs. Receptors were obtained from a female donor in good health and CMV-seronegative. Each CDR3 is given with its conserved first and last residue. D genes are given only for firm matches. Clone sizes are given selectively: once, few, many, or a class where the clone is expanded.

clone_size: -
j_call: TRBJ1-1
v_call: TRBV9
d_call: TRBD1
cdr3_nt: TGTGCCAGCAGCGTAGGCAGGGGGTCGTTGAACACTGAAGCTTTCTTT
cdr3_aa: CASSVGRGSLNTEAFF

clone_size: -
j_call: TRBJ1-3
v_call: TRBV7-9
d_call: TRBD1
cdr3_nt: TGTGCCAGCAGCGGACAGGGTTTCGGAAACACCATATATTTT
cdr3_aa: CASSGQGFGNTIYF

clone_size: few
j_call: TRBJ2-1
v_call: TRBV5-1
d_call: TRBD2
cdr3_nt: TGCGCCAGCAGCTTGGCCCCGGGACTAGCGGAGAACGAGCAGTTCTTC
cdr3_aa: CASSLAPGLAENEQFF

clone_size: -
j_call: TRBJ1-2
v_call: TRBV6-5
d_call: -
cdr3_nt: TGTGCCAGCAGTTACTCACAGGGAAACTATGGCTACACCTTC
cdr3_aa: CASSYSQGNYGYTF

clone_size: -
j_call: TRBJ1-1
v_call: TRBV6-1
d_call: TRBD1
cdr3_nt: TGTGCCAGCACTAGGACAGGGCGGAACACTGAAGCTTTCTTT
cdr3_aa: CASTRTGRNTEAFF

clone_size: -
j_call: TRBJ2-1
v_call: TRBV10-1
d_call: -
cdr3_nt: TGCGCCAGCAGTGAGTCGAGGCCGGTACCCTTTGAGCAGTTCTTC
cdr3_aa: CASSESRPVPFEQFF

clone_size: -
j_call: TRBJ2-1
v_call: TRBV6-6
d_call: TRBD1
cdr3_nt: TGTGCCAGCAGAGACCTTGTCACAGGGGTGAATGAGCAGTTCTTC
cdr3_aa: CASRDLVTGVNEQFF

clone_size: -
j_call: TRBJ2-7
v_call: TRBV19
d_call: -
cdr3_nt: TGTGCCAGTAGTTCCCCCCCAGGCAGGGCAGCAAAAGAGCAGTACTTC
cdr3_aa: CASSSPPGRAAKEQYF

clone_size: -
j_call: TRBJ2-2
v_call: TRBV19
d_call: -
cdr3_nt: TGTGCCAGTAGTATCCAGGGGACCGGGGAGCTGTTTTTT
cdr3_aa: CASSIQGTGELFF

clone_size: -
j_call: TRBJ2-5
v_call: TRBV6-5
d_call: -
cdr3_nt: TGTGCCAGCAGGCTGGGGGCTCAAGAGACCCAGTACTTC
cdr3_aa: CASRLGAQETQYF

clone_size: once
j_call: TRBJ2-7
v_call: TRBV7-9
d_call: -
cdr3_nt: TGTGCCAGCAGCTTCGGGCACGGGAAACAAGATATCTACGAGCAGTACTTC
cdr3_aa: CASSFGHGKQDIYEQYF

clone_size: few
j_call: TRBJ2-2
v_call: TRBV2
d_call: -
cdr3_nt: TGTGCCAGCAGTGAATTCAGAGGTGGTAACGGGGAGCTGTTTTTT
cdr3_aa: CASSEFRGGNGELFF

clone_size: once
j_call: TRBJ1-1
v_call: TRBV6-6
d_call: TRBD1
cdr3_nt: TGTGCCAGCAGTTTCCGGGACAGGGGGCGCACTGAAGCTTTCTTT
cdr3_aa: CASSFRDRGRTEAFF

clone_size: once
j_call: TRBJ2-5
v_call: TRBV5-1
d_call: -
cdr3_nt: TGCGCCAGCAGCCATGACCCAGGGGCGGGGGAAGAGACCCAGTACTTC
cdr3_aa: CASSHDPGAGEETQYF

clone_size: -
j_call: TRBJ2-3
v_call: TRBV19
d_call: TRBD2
cdr3_nt: TGTGCCAGTAGCCCGGGACTAGCGGCTCCCGGCACAGATACGCAGTATTTT
cdr3_aa: CASSPGLAAPGTDTQYF

clone_size: -
j_call: TRBJ1-1
v_call: TRBV14
d_call: -
cdr3_nt: TGTGCCAGCAGCGTAGGGGCCTACACTGAAGCTTTCTTT
cdr3_aa: CASSVGAYTEAFF

clone_size: -
j_call: TRBJ1-6
v_call: TRBV28
d_call: -
cdr3_nt: TGTGCCATCCACAGGGCCGCGTGGGATTCACCCCTCCACTTT
cdr3_aa: CAIHRAAWDSPLHF

clone_size: -
j_call: TRBJ2-2
v_call: TRBV19
d_call: -
cdr3_nt: TGTGCCAGTAGTATTGAGCAATACACCGGGGAGCTGTTTTTT
cdr3_aa: CASSIEQYTGELFF

clone_size: -
j_call: TRBJ1-4
v_call: TRBV2
d_call: -
cdr3_nt: TGTGCCAGCAGTGTGTTACAGCCTAATGAAAAACTGTTTTTT
cdr3_aa: CASSVLQPNEKLFF

clone_size: -
j_call: TRBJ1-1
v_call: TRBV19
d_call: TRBD1
cdr3_nt: TGTGCCAGTGTTGAACAGGGGTCGCATGGAACTGAAGCTTTCTTT
cdr3_aa: CASVEQGSHGTEAFF

clone_size: -
j_call: TRBJ1-1
v_call: TRBV16
d_call: -
cdr3_nt: TGTGCCAGCAGCCAATCTTTCGGGGGTACCCACACTGAAGCTTTCTTT
cdr3_aa: CASSQSFGGTHTEAFF